This T cell receptor (beta chain) was recovered during a study of T cell repertoires in cytomegalovirus infection. Using its own MiXCR run on the reads, TCRdb lists one record per CDR3 protein. The sample lists hundreds of thousands of distinct CDR3 sequences; under 40% were seen once. This clonotype was counted only a few times. Per germline, CDR1 SGHRS and CDR2 YFSETQ. This CDR3 has 13 amino acids. V was clipped by 4 bases and J by 3 bases, with 11 bases between them. The sequence came from a human donor in good health (CMV status not recorded). Some clones in this sample may be carry-over from other donors' samples. The sample consisted of PBMCs. The rearrangement links TRBV5-1 to TRBJ2-7; weak D call: TRBD1 (5 bases). CDR3 sequence (DNA): TGCGCCAGCAGCCCAGACAGTCTCTACGAGCAGTACTTC. Residues: CASSPDSLYEQYF.